The clone carrying this T cell receptor beta chain was detected ten times or more. Its antigen is not known. Sequence at one end of the junction differs from germline and may be a read error. TCR cDNA molecules each carried a unique molecular identifier. Each CDR3 protein is one row after TCRdb ran MiXCR on the 5' RACE reads. The sample carries about 12,000 distinct CDR3 sequences, about 4% recorded once. The data originate from a study of spatial heterogeneity in lung cancer. Study context: An average of more than ten raw reads was observed per unique TCR and UMI combination.

Findings and caveats of the study: More often at tumor resection than at routine follow-up, ubiquitous expanded tumor TCRs were detected in the blood.

Described time point: sample taken at primary tumor resection. Whole RNA obtained from tumor, nontumor lung or frozen PBMC underwent sequencing without sorting. The clonotype comes from a male donor with early-stage non-small cell lung cancer. This material consisted of PBMCs, taken at surgery.

CDR3 nucleotide sequence: TGCAGCGTTGATACGCAGGGCCAAGGGACCCAGTACTTC. Translated, it gives CSVDTQGQGTQYF. This chain connects TRBV29-1 to TRBJ2-5; maybe TRBD1 (5 bases). Germline CDR1 and CDR2: SQVTM and ANQGSEA. The CDR3 has 13 residues.